The entry that follows covers one T cell receptor (beta chain) sequence. Its cognate antigen is unknown. This sample was included in a study of T cell repertoires in cytomegalovirus infection. The overall study: An indication of both CMV infection and matching HLA type came from public TCR beta signatures.

CDR3 length: 16 amino acids. With V trimmed by 3 bases and J by 7 bases, 16 bases remained unmatched. Germline CDR1 reads DFQATT; CDR2 reads SNEGSKA (reference sequence). Overall study findings and caveats: The ex vivo response was dominated by HLA-C-restricted CMV-specific TCR beta clonotypes.

One entry per CDR3 protein, called by TCRdb with MiXCR from the reads. The sample has approximately 500,000 distinct CDR3 sequences; more than 20% are singletons. The chain combines TRBV20-1 with TRBJ2-3; 7 bases match TRBD2. The TCR originated in a human donor in good health (CMV status not recorded). Some clones in this sample may be carry-over from other donors' samples. Source material: PBMCs. CDR3 sequence (DNA): TGCAGTGCTAGCATGGCGGCTAGCGGCCAAAGGAATACGCAGTATTTT. Translated: CSASMAASGQRNTQYF.